These 11 T cell receptor beta chains were sequenced from one sample in a study of cytomegalovirus exposure and HLA in healthy donors. The data were produced by immunoSEQ multiplex PCR, yet TCRdb's version contains in-frame clones alone and is incomplete. The sample comprises some 130,000 clones, 85% to 95% of which are singletons, and 1.8% rests with the top ten. Input material: PBMCs. All receptors come from a man between 18 and 29 years old in good health and CMV-seropositive.

The chain links TRBV28 to TRBJ1-1; 9 bases are shared with TRBD1. This CDR3 has 15 amino acids. CDR1 and CDR2 from the germline V gene are MDHEN and SYDVKM. With V trimmed by 6 bases and J by 4 bases, 9 bases remained unmatched. CDR3 DNA sequence: TGTGCCAGCAGACTGAACAGGGGGCGAGCCACTGAAGCTTTCTTT. Translating gives CASRLNRGRATEAFF. The whole variable domain, remainder taken from reference TRBV28 and TRBJ1-1, is DVKVTQSSRYLVKRTGEKVFLECVQDMDHENMFWYRQDPGLGLRLIYFSYDVKMKEKGDIPEGYSVSREKKERFSLILESASTNQTSMYLCASRLNRGRATEAFFGQGTRLTVV.

This clone was observed a single time. The genes are TRBV7-2 and TRBJ2-7, with TRBD1 identical over 12 bases. The V gene end was trimmed by 5 bases and the J gene end by 7 bases; junction bases not matched to a gene: 9. The CDR3 runs to 15 residues. Germline CDR1 and CDR2: SGHTA and FQGNSA. The CDR3 loop reads CASSLSGTGGREQYF. The DNA of the CDR3 is TGTGCCAGCAGCCTCTCCGGGACAGGGGGCAGGGAGCAGTACTTC. The whole variable domain, filled in from reference TRBV7-2 and TRBJ2-7, reads GAGVSQSPSNKVTEKGKDVELRCDPISGHTALYWYRQSLGQGLEFLIYFQGNSAPDKSGLPSDRFSAERTGGSVSTLTIQRTQQEDSAVYLCASSLSGTGGREQYFGPGTRLTVT.

Of note for this clone: Other DNA sequences in the same sample also yield this CDR3. The chain joins TRBV5-1 to TRBJ2-3; no firm D call. CDR1 is SGHRS and CDR2 is YFSETQ in the germline V gene. Trimming left V 4 bases short and J 1 base short, with 7 bases between. The CDR3 contains 13 residues. The CDR3 here is CASSRGRTDTQYF. The CDR3 region has the DNA TGCGCCAGCAGCAGAGGTCGCACAGATACGCAGTATTTT.

The rearrangement uses TRBV5-1 and TRBJ2-5; 7 nucleotides line up with TRBD1. CDR3 length: 17 amino acids. The V gene end was trimmed by 3 bases and the J gene end by 0 bases; junction bases not matched to a gene: 11. Germline V gene lookup returns CDR1 SGHRS and CDR2 YFSETQ. In nucleotides, the CDR3 is TGCGCCAGCAGCTCCCCACAGGGGCAAAAGTACCAAGAGACCCAGTACTTC. Its protein is CASSSPQGQKYQETQYF.

The rearrangement joins TRBV5-4 to TRBJ2-1, with 7 bases matching TRBD1. The CDR3 extends over 13 amino acids. CDR1 is SGHNT and CDR2 is YYREEE in the germline V gene (reference sequence). The V segment lost 2 bases and the J segment 7 bases; nucleotides outside the gene matches: 3. The DNA for the CDR3 is TGTGCCAGCAGCTTAGACAGGGTTAATGAGCAGTTCTTC. Translation: CASSLDRVNEQFF.

The count of this clone is one. This rearrangement joins TRBV5-1 to TRBJ2-5; 7 bases align to TRBD1. Germline CDR1 reads SGHRS; CDR2 reads YFSETQ. The CDR3 spans 14 residues. Trimming at V came to 3 bases and at J to 7 bases, leaving 9 bases not matched to a gene. In DNA, the CDR3 is TGCGCCAGCAGCTCCCAGGGCGCAGGGGGGACCCAGTACTTC. Translating it yields CASSSQGAGGTQYF.

The rearrangement uses TRBV18 and TRBJ2-7; 8 bases align to TRBD1. The V and J ends lost 3 bases and 6 bases, in that order; junction bases with no gene match: 7. Germline CDR1 reads KGHSH; CDR2 reads LQKENI. This CDR3 contains 14 residues. CDR3 sequence (DNA): TGTGCCAGCTCACCGCCAGGGGGCGCGTCCGAGCAGTACTTC. Protein product: CASSPPGGASEQYF.

The rearrangement links TRBV28 to TRBJ2-2, with D maybe TRBD1 (5 bases). The CDR3 sequence is 13 residues long. Trimming shortened V by 7 bases and J by 6 bases, and 12 bases separated the two germline ends. The germline CDR1 and CDR2 sequences are MDHEN and SYDVKM. CDR3 coding DNA: TGTGCCAGCAAGAAGGGGTTGTCCGGGGAGCTGTTTTTT. The encoded protein is CASKKGLSGELFF.

V gene TRBV5-6 combines with J gene TRBJ1-3, with TRBD1 matching over 8 bases. After removal of 3 bases from V and 6 bases from J, the junction contained 11 bases not matched to a gene. The V gene's germline CDR1 is SGHDT and CDR2 YYEEEE. The CDR3 sequence is 16 residues long. In nucleotides, the CDR3 is TGTGCCAGCAGCTCCCTACCAGGGGGCGTTGAAAACACCATATATTTT. Protein product: CASSSLPGGVENTIYF.

The rearrangement links TRBV2 to TRBJ2-5; D gene unclear. V shed 6 bases and J shed 5 bases, with 7 bases lying between them. CDR3 length equals 11 residues. Germline assignment: CDR1 SNHLY and CDR2 FYNNEI. The CDR3 coding sequence is TGTGCCAGCAGAAGCAGGGAGACCCAGTACTTC. Its translation is CASRSRETQYF.

CDR3 sequence (DNA): TGTGCCAGCAGTTTAGATGAGGGGGGGATCCGGAACACTGAAGCTTTCTTT. Its translation is CASSLDEGGIRNTEAFF. This chain joins TRBV2 and TRBJ1-1; D perhaps matches TRBD1 (6 bases). Germline V lookup: CDR1 SNHLY, CDR2 FYNNEI. Trimming stripped 5 bases from V and 1 base from J, with 20 bases between. The CDR3 is 17 amino acids.